Shown below are 22 T cell receptor beta chains from a single sample sequenced in a study of early T cells in non-severe SARS-CoV-2 infection. MiXCR, applied by TCRdb to the 5' RACE reads, yields one record per CDR3 protein. The sample has around 80,000 distinct CDR3 sequences, roughly 15% seen once. The material sequenced was whole blood. These TCRs come from an adult who was a healthcare worker with PCR-confirmed SARS-CoV-2 infection or an uninfected control (not recorded which).

A word on this clonotype: A much larger clone lies one base from this, so it may be a read error. This sequence joins TRBV6-1 and TRBJ2-2; 7 bases map to TRBD2. Germline V CDR1 and CDR2: MNHNS, SASEGT. The CDR3 sequence is 14 residues long. The J segment lost 4 bases and the V segment lost 6 bases, leaving 5 bases of the junction unmatched. The CDR3 is CASSLRLATGELFF. CDR3 coding DNA: TGTGCCAGCAGCTTGAGACTAGCCACCGGGGAGCTGTTTTTT.

The chain employs TRBV7-2 and TRBJ2-5; D is undetermined. Trimming shortened V by 6 bases and J by 0 bases, and 17 bases separated the two germline ends. The CDR3 totals 16 residues. CDR1 is SGHTA and CDR2 is FQGNSA in the germline V gene. This chain's CDR3 is CASRFYGPPYQETQYF. CDR3 nucleotide sequence: TGTGCCAGCAGGTTTTACGGCCCCCCCTACCAAGAGACCCAGTACTTC.

This clonotype occurred a few times. The V call is TRBV9, the J call TRBJ1-2; no clear D gene. V was clipped by 0 bases and J by 3 bases, with 15 bases between them. Germline V CDR1 and CDR2: SGDLS, YYNGEE. The length of the CDR3 is 16 residues. CDR3 in amino acids: CASSVGPATMDYGYTF. The DNA of the CDR3 is TGTGCCAGCAGCGTAGGACCGGCCACCATGGACTATGGCTACACCTTC.

As DNA, the CDR3 is TGTGCCAGCAGAGCGACAGGGGCCTTGCAGCCCCAGCATTTT. Translated: CASRATGALQPQHF. This chain connects TRBV7-2 to TRBJ1-5; 8 bases line up with TRBD1. CDR1 is SGHTA, CDR2 FQGNSA, per germline. CDR3 length equals 14 residues. The trim removed 6 bases at V and 7 bases at J, leaving 8 bases unmatched.

J is TRBJ1-6 and V is TRBV3-1; 9 bases fit TRBD1. The CDR3 is 16 residues long. The V segment lost 3 bases and the J segment 8 bases; nucleotides outside the gene matches: 8. Germline V gene lookup returns CDR1 LGHDT and CDR2 YNNKEL (reference sequence). This chain's CDR3 is CASSHRGTGKDSPLHF. DNA for the CDR3: TGTGCCAGCAGCCATCGCGGGACAGGGAAGGATTCACCCCTCCACTTT.

This clonotype was counted many times. This chain uses TRBV7-9 with TRBJ2-1; 9 bases align to TRBD1. J was trimmed by 3 bases and V by 4 bases; bases with no gene match: 7. In germline, CDR1 is SEHNR, CDR2 FQNEAQ (reference sequence). The CDR3 has 16 amino acids. As DNA, the CDR3 is TGTGCCAGCAGCTCCCAGACAGGGGGGGGCTACAATGAGCAGTTCTTC. This codes for CASSSQTGGGYNEQFF.

At least ten counts were recorded for this clonotype. The J gene is TRBJ1-1, the V gene TRBV7-9; no firm D call. CDR1 is SEHNR and CDR2 is FQNEAQ in the germline V gene (reference sequence). Trimming took off 0 bases at V and 5 bases at J, with 10 bases between the two ends. The CDR3 is 14 residues long. The CDR3 here is CASSLATVGTEAFF. Here the CDR3 DNA reads TGTGCCAGCAGCTTAGCGACGGTCGGGACTGAAGCTTTCTTT.

This clonotype was recorded many times. The chain carries TRBV4-2 and TRBJ2-3; 7 bases align to TRBD2. Germline V gives CDR1 LGHNA, CDR2 YNFKEQ. V lost 4 bases to trimming and J lost 2 bases; unmatched junction nucleotides: 3. The CDR3 loop spans 14 amino acids. The CDR3 DNA sequence: TGTGCCAGCAGCCGCGCGGGAGACACAGATACGCAGTATTTT. It translates to CASSRAGDTDTQYF.

This clonotype was seen just once. The CDR3 DNA reads TGTGCCAGCAGCGGACAGGGTTTCACAGATACGCAGTATTTT. Its protein is CASSGQGFTDTQYF. This chain joins TRBV7-9 and TRBJ2-3; 8 positions match TRBD1. Per germline, CDR1 SEHNR and CDR2 FQNEAQ (reference sequence). V lost 5 bases and J lost 2; bases outside the gene matches: 3. The CDR3 spans 14 residues.

This clonotype was recorded many times. This sequence joins TRBV18 and TRBJ2-7, with D unclear. Between the trimmed V and J ends, which lost 2 bases and 6 bases, there was a span of 11 bases. Germline lookup yields CDR1 KGHSH and CDR2 LQKENI. There are 13 residues in the CDR3. This CDR3 reads CASSPSTTTEQYF. DNA for the CDR3: TGTGCCAGCTCACCAAGTACGACAACCGAGCAGTACTTC.

V gene TRBV12-3 or TRBV12-4 combines with J gene TRBJ2-1; 7 bases match TRBD1. The CDR3 consists of 15 residues. Germline trimming cut 3 bases from V and 6 bases from J; bases unmatched to any gene: 8. The CDR3 region is CASSFLQGIRNEQFF. CDR3 bases: TGTGCCAGCAGTTTTTTACAGGGGATTCGCAATGAGCAGTTCTTC.

This clonotype was seen many times. The rearrangement joins TRBV12-3 or TRBV12-4 to TRBJ2-7, with 7 bases identical to TRBD2. This CDR3 spans 17 amino acids. The J segment lost 3 bases and the V segment lost 6 bases, leaving 17 bases of the junction unmatched. Here the CDR3 DNA reads TGTGCCAGCAGCCCATGGGGTCCAGCGGGGATGCACTACGAGCAGTACTTC. This encodes CASSPWGPAGMHYEQYF.

This clonotype was counted many times. This chain connects TRBV11-2 to TRBJ2-7; TRBD2 might be the D (5 bases). Per germline, CDR1 SGHAT and CDR2 FQNNGV. The CDR3 consists of 14 residues. V lost 1 base and J lost 0, with 7 bases in between. The CDR3 protein is CASSLVRGSYEQYF. The CDR3 nucleotides are TGTGCCAGCAGCTTAGTTCGGGGCTCCTACGAGCAGTACTTC.

V usage is TRBV29-1 and J usage is TRBJ2-1; 13 bases fit TRBD2. The CDR3 spans 17 residues. CDR1 is SQVTM and CDR2 is ANQGSEA in the germline V gene. The V gene end was trimmed by 1 base and the J gene end by 8 bases; junction bases not matched to a gene: 11. CDR3 DNA sequence: TGCAGCGTTGAAGGACTAGCGGGGGGCTCTCTTGGGGATGAGCAGTTCTTC. It encodes CSVEGLAGGSLGDEQFF.

Note on this clonotype: This may come from a read error, since a much larger clone is one base off. V gene TRBV30 combines with J gene TRBJ2-3; 8 bases are a match to TRBD1. CDR1 is GTSNPN and CDR2 is SVGIG in the germline V gene (reference sequence). The CDR3 extends over 14 amino acids. CDR3 protein: CAWTAGGPPDTRYF. CDR3 coding DNA: TGTGCCTGGACGGCAGGGGGCCCCCCAGATACGCGGTATTTT.

The sample holds many counts of this clonotype. This sequence joins TRBV10-3 and TRBJ1-5, with D unclear. This CDR3 contains 13 residues. Germline-derived CDR1 and CDR2 are ENHRY and SYGVKD. Trimming took off 4 bases at V and 5 bases at J, with 9 bases between the two ends. The CDR3, as DNA: TGTGCCATCAGTGCGACGGCATATCAGCCCCAGCATTTT. This encodes CAISATAYQPQHF.

This clonotype was seen many times. V is TRBV7-8 and J is TRBJ1-1; 8 nucleotides agree with TRBD1. The CDR3 consists of 13 residues. Per germline, CDR1 SGHVS and CDR2 FQNEAQ. V lost 5 bases, J lost 4 bases, and 3 bases stayed unmatched. Written as DNA, the CDR3 is TGTGCCAGCAGCCGACAGGGGTTCACTGAAGCTTTCTTT. It yields the protein CASSRQGFTEAFF.

This clonotype has only a few counts. V usage is TRBV28 and J usage is TRBJ2-1, with a tentative D call TRBD2 (5 bases). The germline V gene encodes CDR1 MDHEN and CDR2 SYDVKM. V lost 6 bases to trimming and J lost 9 bases, with 6 bases between them. CDR3 length equals 10 residues. CDR3 residues: CASSEGEQFF. CDR3 bases: TGTGCCAGCAGCGAGGGTGAGCAGTTCTTC.

This clonotype has just a few counts. The V gene is TRBV18, the J gene TRBJ1-1; TRBD1 is a possible D gene (6 bases). V was pared by 3 bases and J by 0 bases, with 11 bases between. Germline V gene data show CDR1 as KGHSH and CDR2 as LQKENI. CDR3 length: 15 amino acids. The CDR3 DNA is TGTGCCAGCTCACCCGAACAGGGTATGAACACTGAAGCTTTCTTT. Translation gives CASSPEQGMNTEAFF.

J is TRBJ1-1 and V is TRBV6-1; D is possibly TRBD1 (6 bases). V was pared by 11 bases and J by 4 bases, with 20 bases between. The germline CDR1 and CDR2 sequences are MNHNS and SASEGT. The CDR3 covers 14 residues. The CDR3 reads CAGSRGQGGTEAFF. DNA of the CDR3: TGTGCCGGGTCCCGGGGGCAGGGAGGCACTGAAGCTTTCTTT.

A few counts support this clonotype. In DNA, the CDR3 is TGTGCCAGCAGCCCCCTGACAGGGACGAACACCGGGGAGCTGTTTTTT. This codes for CASSPLTGTNTGELFF. V gene TRBV7-6 combines with J gene TRBJ2-2; 7 bases line up with TRBD1. The trim removed 5 bases at V and 0 bases at J, leaving 6 bases unmatched. The germline gives CDR1 SGHVS, CDR2 FNYEAQ. The CDR3 totals 16 residues.

This clonotype was seen repeatedly, ten times or more. The V gene is TRBV2, the J gene TRBJ2-3, with 9 nucleotides matching TRBD2. Germline loops: CDR1 SNHLY, CDR2 FYNNEI. The CDR3 covers 15 residues. The V and J ends lost 1 base and 5 bases, in that order; junction bases with no gene match: 4. CDR3 nucleotides: TGTGCCAGCAGTGAAGAGGCGGGGGGGCTAGATACGCAGTATTTT. This gives the protein CASSEEAGGLDTQYF.